This TCR beta chain appears in the sequencing data of a study of T cell responses to AZD1222 COVID-19 vaccine. Germline values: CDR1 MNHEY, CDR2 SMNVEV (reference sequence). The length of the CDR3 is 15 residues. Trimming took 0 bases from V and 7 from J, leaving 15 bases between them. Whole-study results and caveats: The repertoires were collected only after the peak T cell response. The span of vaccine-associated CD4 TCRs extended across spike, with dominance at 160-218 and 743-854. There were mostly white British donors and more females than males, and clonal diversity was possibly underestimated.

The repertoire was sequenced with immunoSEQ multiplex PCR; TCRdb's copy has only in-frame clones and lacks some. The sample records some 170,000 clones, 85% to 95% being singletons. This clone is a singleton in its sample. No antigen is known for it. The chain employs TRBV27 and TRBJ1-2; D might be TRBD1 (6 bases). This TCR was sampled from an adult in good health. Specimen: peripheral blood, collected on day 0 of AZD1222 vaccination. DNA of the CDR3: TGTGCCAGCAGTTTATCGAACCCCAGGGGAAGTGGCTACACCTTC. Residues: CASSLSNPRGSGYTF.